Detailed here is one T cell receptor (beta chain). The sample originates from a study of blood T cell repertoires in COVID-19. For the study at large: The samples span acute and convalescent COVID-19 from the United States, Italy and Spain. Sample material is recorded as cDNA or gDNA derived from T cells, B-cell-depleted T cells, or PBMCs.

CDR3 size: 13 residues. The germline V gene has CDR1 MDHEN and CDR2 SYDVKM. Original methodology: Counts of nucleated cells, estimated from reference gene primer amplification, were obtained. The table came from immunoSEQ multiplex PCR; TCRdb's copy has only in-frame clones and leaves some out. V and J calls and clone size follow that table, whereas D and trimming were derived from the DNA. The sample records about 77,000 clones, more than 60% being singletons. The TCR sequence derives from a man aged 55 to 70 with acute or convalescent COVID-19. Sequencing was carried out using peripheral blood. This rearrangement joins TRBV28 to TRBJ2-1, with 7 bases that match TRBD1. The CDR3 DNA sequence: TGTAGTACAGGGGCACTTGACTACAATGAGCAGTTCTTC. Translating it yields CSTGALDYNEQFF.